Listed below are T cell receptor beta chains from one sample, sequenced in a study of Graves' ophthalmopathy and Graves' hyperthyroidism. Using its own MiXCR run on the multiplex PCR reads, TCRdb lists one record per CDR3 protein. The sample comprises 450,000 to 600,000 distinct CDR3 sequences, approximately 35% of which are singletons, and about 4.2% rests with the top ten. The sample consisted of peripheral blood or thyroid tissue (not recorded which). These receptors all come from an adult man with Graves' hyperthyroidism. Both conserved end residues are part of each CDR3. Fields, in order: J gene, V gene, CDR3 protein.

J: TRBJ1-2; V: TRBV28; CDR3: CASSFPPTGRDYGYTF
J: .; V: TRBV7-8; CDR3: CASSPPRRGWGYEQYF
J: TRBJ2-5; V: TRBV20-1; CDR3: CSARVAGGTQETQYF
J: TRBJ1-2; V: TRBV10-3; CDR3: CAARGPGQGPSNYGYTF
J: TRBJ2-7; V: TRBV10-3; CDR3: CAISDRDRGYGQYF
J: TRBJ2-3; V: TRBV15; CDR3: CATSRDQRTDTQYF
J: TRBJ1-2; V: TRBV11-2; CDR3: CASSSTGLDYGYTF
J: TRBJ2-7; V: TRBV25-1; CDR3: CASRKRQQGVYGQYF
J: TRBJ2-2; V: TRBV6-1; CDR3: CASSEVTGDTGELFF
J: TRBJ2-7; V: TRBV29-1; CDR3: CSVEGQGTYEQYF
J: TRBJ2-1; V: TRBV20-1; CDR3: CSARVGNEQFF
J: .; V: TRBV20-1; CDR3: CSARRSISPNEQFF
J: TRBJ1-4; V: TRBV6-1; CDR3: CASSERGRWEKLFF
J: TRBJ2-7; V: TRBV15; CDR3: CATRRRDSYEQYF
J: TRBJ1-5; V: TRBV7-8; CDR3: CASSVDRDQPQHF
J: TRBJ1-2; V: TRBV7-8; CDR3: CASSSMTGDGYTF
J: TRBJ1-6; V: TRBV5-5; CDR3: CASSLGTESSPLHF
J: TRBJ1-1; V: TRBV2; CDR3: CASSPGFHPTEAFF
J: TRBJ1-1; V: TRBV6-2/TRBV6-3; CDR3: CASSLLHNAEAFF
J: TRBJ2-7; V: TRBV10-1; CDR3: CASSEQGKAYEQYF
J: TRBJ2-5; V: TRBV9; CDR3: CASSVERGPKETQYF
J: TRBJ1-2; V: TRBV12-3/TRBV12-4; CDR3: CASSSGTALGYTF
J: TRBJ2-6; V: TRBV12-3/TRBV12-4; CDR3: CASSSRDTSGANVLTF
J: TRBJ1-2; V: TRBV12-5; CDR3: CASGLGQDYGYTF
J: TRBJ1-2; V: TRBV12-3/TRBV12-4; CDR3: CASSFDLVGLSPPLYGYTF
J: TRBJ2-2; V: TRBV12-3/TRBV12-4; CDR3: CASSPTGVGTGELFF
J: TRBJ2-7; V: TRBV29-1; CDR3: CSVDRAGGGGEQYF
J: TRBJ2-7; V: TRBV10-3; CDR3: CAISSPTQFYEQYF
J: TRBJ1-5; V: TRBV12-3/TRBV12-4; CDR3: CASLGGTGNQPQHF
J: TRBJ1-4; V: TRBV12-3/TRBV12-4; CDR3: CASSIGTSGHEKLFF
J: TRBJ1-3; V: TRBV6-5; CDR3: CASSLDHSGNTIYF
J: TRBJ1-5; V: TRBV15; CDR3: CATSTPEGVGQPQHF
J: TRBJ1-2; V: TRBV7-2; CDR3: CASSLNSGTF
J: TRBJ1-1; V: TRBV4-1; CDR3: CASSHHGEPTLGEAFF
J: TRBJ1-3; V: TRBV7-9; CDR3: CASSLEGHLGSGNTIYF
J: TRBJ1-6; V: TRBV20-1; CDR3: CSARGLGQGPSPLHF
J: TRBJ1-5; V: TRBV29-1; CDR3: CSVPVGETQHF
J: TRBJ1-2; V: TRBV10-2; CDR3: CATSAETANYGYTF
J: TRBJ2-7; V: TRBV29-1; CDR3: CSVKQRNSYEQYF
J: TRBJ1-6; V: TRBV7-9; CDR3: CASSLLGQVGNSPLHF